This T cell receptor (beta chain) was obtained from a study of blood T cell repertoires in COVID-19. V lost 7 bases and J 1 base, leaving 10 bases between the germline ends. In germline, CDR1 is GTSNPN, CDR2 SVGIG (reference sequence). The CDR3 covers 12 residues. The table came from immunoSEQ multiplex PCR; TCRdb's copy has only in-frame clones and leaves some out. The table lists around 400,000 clones, roughly nine tenths of them singletons. This receptor was identified in a woman in her 40s who had been exposed to COVID-19. Sequencing was carried out using PBMCs or T cells enriched from blood (not recorded which). The V gene is TRBV30, the J gene TRBJ1-1, with D possibly being TRBD1 (5 bases). The CDR3 DNA follows: TGTGCCTCGAAACAGGAGAACACTGAAGCTTTCTTT. It codes for CASKQENTEAFF.